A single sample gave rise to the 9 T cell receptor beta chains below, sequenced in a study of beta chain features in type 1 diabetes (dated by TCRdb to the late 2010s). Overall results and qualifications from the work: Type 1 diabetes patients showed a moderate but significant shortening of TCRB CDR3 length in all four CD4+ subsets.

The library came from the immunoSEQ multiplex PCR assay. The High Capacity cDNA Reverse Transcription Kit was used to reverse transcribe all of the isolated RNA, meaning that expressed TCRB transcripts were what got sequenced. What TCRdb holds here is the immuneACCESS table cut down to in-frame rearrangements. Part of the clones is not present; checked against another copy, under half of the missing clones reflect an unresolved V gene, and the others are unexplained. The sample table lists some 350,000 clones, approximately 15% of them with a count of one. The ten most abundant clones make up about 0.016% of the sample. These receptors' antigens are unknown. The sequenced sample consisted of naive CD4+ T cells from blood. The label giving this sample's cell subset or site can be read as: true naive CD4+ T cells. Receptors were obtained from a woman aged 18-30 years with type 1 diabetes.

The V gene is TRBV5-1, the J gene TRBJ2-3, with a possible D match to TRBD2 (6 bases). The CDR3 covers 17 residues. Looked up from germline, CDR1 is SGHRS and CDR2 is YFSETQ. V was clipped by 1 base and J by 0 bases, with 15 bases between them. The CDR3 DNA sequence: TGCGCCAGCAGCTTGACCGGTGGGGGGTCTAGCACAGATACGCAGTATTTT. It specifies CASSLTGGGSSTDTQYF. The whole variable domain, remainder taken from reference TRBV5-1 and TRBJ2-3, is KAGVTQTPRYLIKTRGQQVTLSCSPISGHRSVSWYQQTPGQGLQFLFEYFSETQRNKGNFPGRFSGRQFSNSRSEMNVSTLELGDSALYLCASSLTGGGSSTDTQYFGPGTRLTVL.

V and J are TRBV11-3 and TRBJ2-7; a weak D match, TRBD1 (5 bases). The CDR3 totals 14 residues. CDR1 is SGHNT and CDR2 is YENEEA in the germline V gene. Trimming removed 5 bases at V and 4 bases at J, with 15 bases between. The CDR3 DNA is TGTGCCAGCAGCCGTGGTTCAGGGTGGTACGAGCAGTACTTC. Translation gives CASSRGSGWYEQYF.

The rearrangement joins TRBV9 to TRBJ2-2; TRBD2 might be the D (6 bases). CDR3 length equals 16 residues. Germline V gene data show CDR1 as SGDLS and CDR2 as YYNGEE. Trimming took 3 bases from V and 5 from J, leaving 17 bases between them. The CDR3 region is CASSAGGLLLTGELFF. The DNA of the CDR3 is TGTGCCAGCAGCGCCGGGGGACTCTTGTTGACCGGGGAGCTGTTTTTT.

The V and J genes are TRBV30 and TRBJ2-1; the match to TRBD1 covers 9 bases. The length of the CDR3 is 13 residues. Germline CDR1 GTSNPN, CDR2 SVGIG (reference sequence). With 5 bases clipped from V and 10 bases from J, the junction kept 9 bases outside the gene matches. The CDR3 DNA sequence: TGTGCCTGGGCCGGACAGGGGTTCGGGGAGCAGTTCTTC. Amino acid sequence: CAWAGQGFGEQFF.

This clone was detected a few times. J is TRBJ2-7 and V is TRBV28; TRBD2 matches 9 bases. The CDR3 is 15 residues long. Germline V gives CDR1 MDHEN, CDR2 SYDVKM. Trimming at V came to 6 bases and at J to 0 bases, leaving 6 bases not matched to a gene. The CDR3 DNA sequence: TGTGCCAGCAGCCCGACTAGCGGAGCCTCCTACGAGCAGTACGTC. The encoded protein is CASSPTSGASYEQYV.

The CDR3 DNA sequence: TGCGCCAGCAGGACACAGGGCCGAAACACTGAAGCTTTCTTT. Amino acid sequence: CASRTQGRNTEAFF. The chain is built from TRBV5-1 and TRBJ1-1; D might be TRBD1 (6 bases). V lost 5 bases and J lost 2, with 13 bases in between. The CDR3 is 14 residues long. Germline V gene sequence: CDR1 SGHRS, CDR2 YFSETQ.

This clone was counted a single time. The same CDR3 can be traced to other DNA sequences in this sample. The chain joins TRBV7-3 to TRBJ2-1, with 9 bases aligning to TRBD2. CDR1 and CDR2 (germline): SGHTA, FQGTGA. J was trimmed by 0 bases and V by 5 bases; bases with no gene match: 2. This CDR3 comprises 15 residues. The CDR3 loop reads CASSRSGSSYNEQFF. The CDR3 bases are TGTGCCAGCAGCCGTAGCGGGAGCTCCTACAATGAGCAGTTCTTC.

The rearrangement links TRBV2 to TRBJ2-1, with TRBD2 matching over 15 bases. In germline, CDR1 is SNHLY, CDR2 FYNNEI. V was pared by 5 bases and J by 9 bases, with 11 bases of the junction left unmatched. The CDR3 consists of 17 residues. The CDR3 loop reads CASSNKPGLAGGGEQFF. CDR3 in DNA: TGTGCCAGCAGTAACAAGCCGGGACTAGCGGGAGGAGGTGAGCAGTTCTTC.

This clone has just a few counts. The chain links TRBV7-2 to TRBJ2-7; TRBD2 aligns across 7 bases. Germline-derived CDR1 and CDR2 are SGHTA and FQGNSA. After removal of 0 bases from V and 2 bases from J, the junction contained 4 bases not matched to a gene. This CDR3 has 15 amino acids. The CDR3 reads CASSLARGFTYEQYF. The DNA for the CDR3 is TGTGCCAGCAGCTTAGCGCGGGGGTTCACCTACGAGCAGTACTTC. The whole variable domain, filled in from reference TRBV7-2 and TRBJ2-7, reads GAGVSQSPSNKVTEKGKDVELRCDPISGHTALYWYRQSLGQGLEFLIYFQGNSAPDKSGLPSDRFSAERTGGSVSTLTIQRTQQEDSAVYLCASSLARGFTYEQYFGPGTRLTVT.